Detailed here is one T cell receptor (beta chain). Its target is not known. It was with a sample-barcoded 5' primer and a J-beta primer mix that a second PCR of roughly 7 to 12 cycles was run. Via MiXCR, TCRdb re-called the 5' RACE reads, giving one row per CDR3 protein. The data show roughly 800,000 distinct CDR3 sequences, with roughly 64% seen just once and around 22% held by the top ten. The data originate from a study of blood T cells in healthy people across ages. Study results and limitations: What prevented conclusive comparison of naive and antigen-experienced cells was that PBMCs were unsorted. Unknown donor CMV status possibly confounded expanded clonotype changes.

The CDR3 has 11 residues. V dropped 6 bases and J dropped 11 bases, with 13 bases sitting between them. CDR1 and CDR2 (germline): MNHEY, SMNVEV (reference sequence). Each sample yielded at least 6 million isolated PBMCs. Input material: blood. This clonotype was sampled from a man under 40 in good health. The V call is TRBV27, the J call TRBJ2-5; D could derive from TRBD1 or TRBD2 (5 bases each). The DNA for the CDR3 is TGTGCCAGCAGGGGACCTTGTGAGCAGTACTTC. It translates to CASRGPCEQYF.